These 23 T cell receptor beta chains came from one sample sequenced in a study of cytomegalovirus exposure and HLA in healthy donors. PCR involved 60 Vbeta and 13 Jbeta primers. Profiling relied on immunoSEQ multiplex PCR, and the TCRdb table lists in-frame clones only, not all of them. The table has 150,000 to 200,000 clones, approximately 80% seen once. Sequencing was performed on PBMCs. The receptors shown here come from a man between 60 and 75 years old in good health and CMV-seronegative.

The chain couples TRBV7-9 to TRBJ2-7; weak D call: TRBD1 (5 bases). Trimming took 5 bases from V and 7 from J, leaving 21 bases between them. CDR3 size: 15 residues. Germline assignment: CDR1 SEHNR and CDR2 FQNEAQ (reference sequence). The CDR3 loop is CASSQDSTPKGEQYF. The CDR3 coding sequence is TGTGCCAGCAGCCAAGACAGCACGCCCAAAGGGGAGCAGTACTTC.

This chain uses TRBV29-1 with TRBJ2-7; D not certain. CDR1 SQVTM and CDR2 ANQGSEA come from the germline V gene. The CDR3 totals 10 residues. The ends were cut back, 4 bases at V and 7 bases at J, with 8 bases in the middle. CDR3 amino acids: CSVGLGEQYF. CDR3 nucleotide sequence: TGCAGCGTTGGACTCGGGGAGCAGTACTTC.

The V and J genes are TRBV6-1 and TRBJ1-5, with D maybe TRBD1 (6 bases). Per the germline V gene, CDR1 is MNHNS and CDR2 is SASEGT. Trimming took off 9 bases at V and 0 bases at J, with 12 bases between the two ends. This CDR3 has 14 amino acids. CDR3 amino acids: CASSGTPSNQPQHF. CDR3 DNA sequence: TGTGCCAGTTCCGGGACACCTAGCAATCAGCCCCAGCATTTT.

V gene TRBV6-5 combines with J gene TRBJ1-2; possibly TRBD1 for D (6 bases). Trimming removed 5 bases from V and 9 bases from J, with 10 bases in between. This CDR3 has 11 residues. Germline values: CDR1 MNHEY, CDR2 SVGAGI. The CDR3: CASSRRDSYTF. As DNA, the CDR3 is TGTGCCAGCAGTCGCCGGGACAGCTACACCTTC.

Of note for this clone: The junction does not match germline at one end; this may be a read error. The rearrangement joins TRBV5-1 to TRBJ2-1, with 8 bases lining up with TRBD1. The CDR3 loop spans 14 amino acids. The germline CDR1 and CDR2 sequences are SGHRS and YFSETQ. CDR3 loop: CANSRRTGSVEQFF. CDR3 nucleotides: TGCGCCAACAGCCGAAGGACAGGGTCAGTTGAGCAGTTCTTC.

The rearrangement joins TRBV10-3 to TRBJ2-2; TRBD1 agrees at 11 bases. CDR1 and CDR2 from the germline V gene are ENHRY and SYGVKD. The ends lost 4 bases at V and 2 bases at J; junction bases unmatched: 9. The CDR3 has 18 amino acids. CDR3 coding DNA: TGTGCCATCAGTGGGTACGCCGGGACAGGGGGTAACACCGGGGAGCTGTTTTTT. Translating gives CAISGYAGTGGNTGELFF.

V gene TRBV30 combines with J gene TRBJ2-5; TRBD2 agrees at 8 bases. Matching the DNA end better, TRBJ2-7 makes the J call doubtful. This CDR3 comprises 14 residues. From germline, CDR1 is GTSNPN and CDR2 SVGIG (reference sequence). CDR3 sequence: CAWSLSGGAYEQYF. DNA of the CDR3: TGTGCCTGGAGTCTTTCGGGGGGGGCCTACGAGCAGTACTTC.

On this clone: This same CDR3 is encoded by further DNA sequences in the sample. CDR3 DNA sequence: TGTGCCAGCAGCCTAGACAGGGGGTGGAACTATGGCTACACCTTC. Its translation: CASSLDRGWNYGYTF. The chain recombines TRBV4-2 with TRBJ1-2; 9 bases fit TRBD1. The length of the CDR3 is 15 residues. Germline lookup yields CDR1 LGHNA and CDR2 YNFKEQ. V lost 4 bases, J lost 2 bases, and 5 bases stayed unmatched.

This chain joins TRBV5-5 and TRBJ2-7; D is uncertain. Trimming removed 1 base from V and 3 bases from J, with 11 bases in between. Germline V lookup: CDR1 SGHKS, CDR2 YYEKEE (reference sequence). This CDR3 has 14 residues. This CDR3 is CASSLLNGNYEQYF. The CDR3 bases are TGTGCCAGCAGCTTGCTTAACGGTAACTACGAGCAGTACTTC. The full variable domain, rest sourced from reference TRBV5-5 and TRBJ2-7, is DAGVTQSPTHLIKTRGQQVTLRCSPISGHKSVSWYQQVLGQGPQFIFQYYEKEERGRGNFPDRFSARQFPNYSSELNVNALLLGDSALYLCASSLLNGNYEQYFGPGTRLTVT.

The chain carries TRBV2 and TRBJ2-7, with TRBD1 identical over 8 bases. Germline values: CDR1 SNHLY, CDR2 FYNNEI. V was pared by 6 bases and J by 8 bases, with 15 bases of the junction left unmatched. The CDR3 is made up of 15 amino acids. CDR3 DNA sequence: TGTGCCAGCAGCCCCCAAATCTCCACAGGGGGTCAGCAGTACTTC. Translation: CASSPQISTGGQQYF.

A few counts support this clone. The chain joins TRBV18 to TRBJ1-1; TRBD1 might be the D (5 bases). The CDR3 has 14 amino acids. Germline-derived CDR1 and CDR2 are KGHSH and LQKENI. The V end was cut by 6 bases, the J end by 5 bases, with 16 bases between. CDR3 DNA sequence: TGTGCCAGCTCCACCAGGGCAGTGAGGACTGAAGCTTTCTTT. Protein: CASSTRAVRTEAFF.

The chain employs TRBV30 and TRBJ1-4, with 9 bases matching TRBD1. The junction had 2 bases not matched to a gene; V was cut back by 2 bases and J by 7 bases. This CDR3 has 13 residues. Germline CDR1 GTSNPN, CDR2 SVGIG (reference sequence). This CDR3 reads CAWSNRGREKLFF. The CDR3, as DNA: TGTGCCTGGAGTAACAGGGGGCGTGAAAAACTGTTTTTT.

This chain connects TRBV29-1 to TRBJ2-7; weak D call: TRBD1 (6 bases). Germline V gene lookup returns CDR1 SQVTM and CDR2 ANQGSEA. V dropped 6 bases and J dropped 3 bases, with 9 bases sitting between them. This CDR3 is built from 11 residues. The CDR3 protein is CSVGDNYEQYF. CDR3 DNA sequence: TGCAGCGTAGGGGACAACTACGAGCAGTACTTC.

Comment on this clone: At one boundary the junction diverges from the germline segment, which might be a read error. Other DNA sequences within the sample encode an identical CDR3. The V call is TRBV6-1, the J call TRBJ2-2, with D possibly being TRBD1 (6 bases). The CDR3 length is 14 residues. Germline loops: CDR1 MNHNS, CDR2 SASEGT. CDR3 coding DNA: TGTGCCAGCAGAGGACAGTTGAACACCGGGGAGCTGTTTTTC. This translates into CASRGQLNTGELFF.

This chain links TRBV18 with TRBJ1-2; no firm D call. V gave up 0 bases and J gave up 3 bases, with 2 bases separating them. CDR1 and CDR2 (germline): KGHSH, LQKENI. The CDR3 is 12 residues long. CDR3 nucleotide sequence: TGTGCCAGCTCACCACCCGACTATGGCTACACCTTC. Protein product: CASSPPDYGYTF.

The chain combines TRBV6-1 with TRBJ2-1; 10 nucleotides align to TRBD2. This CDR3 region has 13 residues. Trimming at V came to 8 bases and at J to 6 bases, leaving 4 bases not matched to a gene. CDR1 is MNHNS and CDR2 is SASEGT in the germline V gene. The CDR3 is CASRASGSNEQFF. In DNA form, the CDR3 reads TGTGCCAGCCGAGCTAGCGGGAGCAATGAGCAGTTCTTC.

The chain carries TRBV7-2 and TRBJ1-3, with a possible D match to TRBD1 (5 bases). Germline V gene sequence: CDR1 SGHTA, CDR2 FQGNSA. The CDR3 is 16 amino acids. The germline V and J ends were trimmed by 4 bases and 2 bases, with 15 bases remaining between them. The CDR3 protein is CASSSEAGRAGNTIYF. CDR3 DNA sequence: TGTGCCAGCAGCTCAGAGGCTGGCAGGGCTGGAAACACCATATATTTT.

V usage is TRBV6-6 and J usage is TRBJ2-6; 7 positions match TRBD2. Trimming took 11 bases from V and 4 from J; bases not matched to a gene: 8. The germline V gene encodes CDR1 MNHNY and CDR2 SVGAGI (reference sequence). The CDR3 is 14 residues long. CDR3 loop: CAGRGLSGANVLTF. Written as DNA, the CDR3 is TGTGCCGGGAGGGGACTCTCCGGGGCCAACGTCCTGACTTTC.

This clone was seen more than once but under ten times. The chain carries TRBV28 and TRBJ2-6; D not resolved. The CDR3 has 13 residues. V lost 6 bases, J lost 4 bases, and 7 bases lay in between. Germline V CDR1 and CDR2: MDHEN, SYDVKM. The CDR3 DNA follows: TGTGCCAGCAGGGTGGCCGGGGCCAACGTCCTGACTTTC. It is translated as CASRVAGANVLTF.

Here the CDR3 DNA reads TGTGCCAGCAGCCAAGAACATAGCTTTCCGTACTTC. As protein: CASSQEHSFPYF. The chain is built from TRBV4-2 and TRBJ2-5; D unclear. Trimming left V 0 bases short and J 13 bases short, with 12 bases between. The germline V gene encodes CDR1 LGHNA and CDR2 YNFKEQ. CDR3 length: 12 amino acids.

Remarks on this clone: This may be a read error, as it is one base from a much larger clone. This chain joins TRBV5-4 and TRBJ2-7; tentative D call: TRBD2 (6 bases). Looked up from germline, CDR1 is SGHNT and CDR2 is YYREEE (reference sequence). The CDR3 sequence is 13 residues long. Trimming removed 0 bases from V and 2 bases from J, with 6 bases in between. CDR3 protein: CASSLGTTYEQYF. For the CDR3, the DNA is TGTGCCAGCAGCTTGGGGACTACCTACGAGCAGTACTTC.

The CDR3 DNA reads TGCGCCAGCAGCCAAGTTGGGACTACGTCCGGGGAGCTGTTTTTT. Translating it yields CASSQVGTTSGELFF. V and J are TRBV4-1 and TRBJ2-2, with 7 positions matching TRBD2. CDR1 MGHRA and CDR2 YSYEKL come from the germline V gene. V shed 1 base, J shed 6 bases, and the junction held 5 bases outside the gene matches. The CDR3 spans 15 residues.

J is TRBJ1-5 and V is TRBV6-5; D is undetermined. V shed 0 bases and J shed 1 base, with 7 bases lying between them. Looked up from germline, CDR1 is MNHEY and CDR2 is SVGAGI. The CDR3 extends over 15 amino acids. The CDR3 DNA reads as TGTGCCAGCAGTTACTCCCAGGAAAGCAATCAGCCCCAGCATTTT. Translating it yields CASSYSQESNQPQHF.